These 20 T cell receptor beta chains came from one sample sequenced in a study of blood T cells in healthy people across ages. The use of a sample-barcoded 5' primer and a J-beta primer mix characterized a second PCR of roughly 6 to 11 cycles. One entry per CDR3 protein, called by TCRdb with MiXCR from the 5' RACE reads. Here the sample spans 550,000 to 650,000 distinct CDR3 sequences, around a quarter being singletons. This same sample was also part of a study on T cells of mothers and their children.

The sample consisted of blood. These receptors all come from a boy between 2 and 10 years old in good health.

This clonotype was seen a few times. This chain joins TRBV30 and TRBJ2-4; D may be TRBD1 or TRBD2 (5 bases each). Between the trimmed V and J ends, which lost 0 bases and 3 bases, there was a span of 12 bases. In germline, CDR1 is GTSNPN, CDR2 SVGIG (reference sequence). This CDR3 spans 15 amino acids. The CDR3 DNA is TGTGCCTGGAGTGTAGGGGAGTTGGGCAAAAACATTCAGTACTTC. Translation gives CAWSVGELGKNIQYF.

J is TRBJ1-1 and V is TRBV7-8; D uncertain. The germline V gene has CDR1 SGHVS and CDR2 FQNEAQ. CDR3 length equals 17 residues. V was trimmed by 4 bases and J by 0 bases, leaving 18 bases between them. The CDR3 region is CASSSRWRGSMNTEAFF. The CDR3 bases are TGTGCCAGCAGCTCTAGATGGCGCGGCTCTATGAACACTGAAGCTTTCTTT.

In its sample, this clonotype was seen a few times. The chain carries TRBV12-3 or TRBV12-4 and TRBJ2-7; D remains ambiguous. The CDR3 has 12 amino acids. Deletions cut 7 bases from V and 3 bases from J, with 10 bases between. The CDR3 DNA reads TGTGCCAGCACCTCGGGTATCTACGAGCAGTACTTC. Its translation is CASTSGIYEQYF.

This clonotype came up a few times. The J gene is TRBJ2-2, the V gene TRBV4-3; 11 positions match TRBD1. Germline V gene data show CDR1 as LGHNA and CDR2 as YSLEER. Trimming cost V 0 bases and J 8 bases; bases outside gene matches: 8. The CDR3 is 17 residues long. The CDR3 region has the DNA TGCGCCAGCAGCCAAGACCGGGGACAGGGGGGTTTGGGGGAGCTGTTTTTT. Its protein is CASSQDRGQGGLGELFF.

In this sample, this clonotype turned up a few times. The genes are TRBV13 and TRBJ1-6; D not certain. V dropped 7 bases and J dropped 10 bases, with 17 bases sitting between them. CDR1 and CDR2 (germline): PRHDT, FYEKMQ (reference sequence). The CDR3 extends over 14 amino acids. Written as DNA, the CDR3 is TGTGCCAGCAAGTCCCAGATGGGTCTCTCACCCCTCCACTTT. This encodes CASKSQMGLSPLHF.

The table lists this clonotype with a few counts. The rearrangement joins TRBV29-1 to TRBJ2-2; 7 bases align to TRBD1. The CDR3 covers 14 residues. V was pared by 6 bases and J by 1 base, with 5 bases of the junction left unmatched. Germline V gene lookup returns CDR1 SQVTM and CDR2 ANQGSEA. CDR3 region: CSVTGTLNTGELFF. The CDR3, as DNA: TGCAGCGTGACAGGGACCCTGAACACCGGGGAGCTGTTTTTT.

This clonotype was found many times. The chain couples TRBV5-1 to TRBJ2-3, with 12 bases fitting TRBD2. This CDR3 region has 16 residues. The V and J ends lost 4 bases and 1 base, in that order; junction bases with no gene match: 4. CDR1 SGHRS and CDR2 YFSETQ come from the germline V gene. CDR3 coding DNA: TGCGCCAGCAGCCCCCTAGCGGGAGGGGGCACAGATACGCAGTATTTT. It is translated as CASSPLAGGGTDTQYF.

This clonotype was seen more than once but under ten times. The chain is built from TRBV7-9 and TRBJ2-1; 13 nucleotides agree with TRBD2. Germline-derived CDR1 and CDR2 are SEHNR and FQNEAQ (reference sequence). The CDR3 extends over 17 amino acids. V gave up 5 bases and J gave up 5 bases; unmatched junction bases: 9. CDR3 in amino acids: CASSLIPTSGGDNEQFF. The CDR3 region has the DNA TGTGCCAGCAGCCTTATACCTACTAGCGGGGGGGACAATGAGCAGTTCTTC.

The chain has TRBV3-1 and TRBJ2-5; TRBD1 aligns across 7 bases. The J call is doubtful: the DNA matches TRBJ2-7 better. The germline V gene has CDR1 LGHDT and CDR2 YNNKEL (reference sequence). The CDR3 runs 15 residues. The CDR3 bases are TGTGCCAGCAGCCTCCTCGACAGGGATCACCACGAGCAGTACTTC. Protein product: CASSLLDRDHHEQYF.

This clonotype occurred a few times. The rearrangement uses TRBV7-8 and TRBJ2-2; TRBD2 aligns across 12 bases. In germline, CDR1 is SGHVS, CDR2 FQNEAQ. The junction had 0 bases not matched to a gene; V was cut back by 3 bases and J by 4 bases. There are 15 residues in the CDR3. The CDR3 coding sequence is TGTGCCAGCAGCTTGACTAGCGGGGGCACCGGGGAGCTGTTTTTT. It translates to CASSLTSGGTGELFF.

This clonotype was seen only a few times. The V and J genes are TRBV29-1 and TRBJ2-5; D ambiguous. Germline CDR1 reads SQVTM; CDR2 reads ANQGSEA. V was clipped by 2 bases and J by 1 base, with 8 bases between them. This CDR3 region has 13 residues. The CDR3 sequence is CSVERNAQETQYF. DNA for the CDR3: TGCAGCGTTGAACGGAATGCCCAAGAGACCCAGTACTTC.

The chain combines TRBV5-1 with TRBJ1-1, with D possibly TRBD1 on 5 matching bases. This CDR3 comprises 15 residues. V was cut by 5 bases and J by 3 bases, with 17 bases left in between. Germline lookup yields CDR1 SGHRS and CDR2 YFSETQ. The CDR3, as DNA: TGCGCCAGCAGTCCCCAGGGATTCGGGGACACTGAAGCTTTCTTT. This gives the protein CASSPQGFGDTEAFF. Full variable domain (remainder filled in from reference TRBV5-1 and TRBJ1-1): KAGVTQTPRYLIKTRGQQVTLSCSPISGHRSVSWYQQTPGQGLQFLFEYFSETQRNKGNFPGRFSGRQFSNSRSEMNVSTLELGDSALYLCASSPQGFGDTEAFFGQGTRLTVV.

The genes are TRBV19 and TRBJ2-7, with D hard to call. The CDR3 runs to 13 residues. V dropped 5 bases and J dropped 3 bases, with 11 bases sitting between them. Germline-derived CDR1 and CDR2 are LNHDA and SQIVND (reference sequence). The CDR3 bases are TGTGCCAGTAGTCTGACCGGAGTCTACGAGCAGTACTTC. It yields the protein CASSLTGVYEQYF.

This clonotype was detected a few times. The chain links TRBV2 to TRBJ2-7; 7 bases match TRBD1. The germline V gene has CDR1 SNHLY and CDR2 FYNNEI. J gave up 3 bases and V 5 bases, and 4 bases lay outside the gene matches. The CDR3 is 13 amino acids. DNA for the CDR3: TGTGCCAGCAGTAAACAGGGGTTCTACGAGCAGTACTTC. Translation gives CASSKQGFYEQYF.

This clonotype was detected a few times. The rearrangement links TRBV10-3 to TRBJ2-5; the match to TRBD2 covers 16 bases. The J call could be wrong; TRBJ2-1 is a better fit for the DNA end. Germline CDR1 and CDR2: ENHRY and SYGVKD. This CDR3 has 17 residues. The CDR3 is CAISGGTSGGDYNEQFF. DNA of the CDR3: TGTGCCATCAGTGGCGGGACTAGCGGGGGGGATTACAATGAGCAGTTCTTC.

CDR3 protein: CASSEIGLAGTYEQYF. The CDR3, as DNA: TGTGCCAGCAGTGAAATCGGACTAGCGGGAACCTACGAGCAGTACTTC. V gene TRBV6-1 combines with J gene TRBJ2-7; 12 bases align to TRBD2. The CDR3 consists of 16 residues. CDR1 is MNHNS, CDR2 SASEGT, per germline. Trimming cost V 2 bases and J 2 bases; bases outside gene matches: 4.

There are many counts of this clonotype. V is TRBV9 and J is TRBJ2-7, with 8 bases lining up with TRBD1. The germline CDR1 and CDR2 sequences are SGDLS and YYNGEE. J was trimmed by 6 bases and V by 6 bases; bases with no gene match: 11. This CDR3 comprises 14 residues. CDR3 region: CASTRGTGNPEQYF. The CDR3 DNA follows: TGTGCCAGCACCCGGGGGACAGGTAATCCCGAGCAGTACTTC.

This rearrangement joins TRBV4-2 to TRBJ2-1; D possibly corresponds to TRBD2 (6 bases). The J call could be wrong; TRBJ2-5 is a better fit for the DNA end. CDR1 is LGHNA, CDR2 YNFKEQ, per germline. This CDR3 has 17 residues. The DNA of the CDR3 is TGTGCCAGCAGCCAAGATGGACCGGGACGAGGAGGGGAGACCCAGTACTTC. This codes for CASSQDGPGRGGETQYF.

The chain couples TRBV20-1 to TRBJ2-5; D gene uncertain. The DNA end lines up better with TRBJ2-7; the J call may be wrong. The V gene's germline CDR1 is DFQATT and CDR2 SNEGSKA (reference sequence). The CDR3 extends over 11 amino acids. CDR3 amino acids: CSATMTDEQYF. In nucleotides, the CDR3 is TGCAGTGCTACGATGACGGACGAGCAGTACTTC.

The chain is built from TRBV12-3 or TRBV12-4 and TRBJ2-3, with unresolved D. Trimming shortened V by 4 bases and J by 0 bases, and 8 bases separated the two germline ends. The CDR3 is 14 residues long. The CDR3 DNA is TGTGCCAGCAGTTCCTTGCCTAGCACAGATACGCAGTATTTT. Residues: CASSSLPSTDTQYF.